A single sample gave rise to the 11 T cell receptor beta chains below, sequenced in a study of CD8 T cells in Susac syndrome. RNA in amounts of roughly 0.5 to 1 ug was reverse transcribed with random hexamers. TCRdb reanalysed the immunoSEQ multiplex PCR reads using MiXCR and keeps one entry per CDR3 protein. The data show some 300,000 distinct CDR3 sequences, about 82% seen once. Specimen: CD8+ T cells from PBMCs. The receptors here all came from a human donor with multiple sclerosis.

This clonotype was detected only a few times. V and J are TRBV10-3 and TRBJ2-1; perhaps TRBD1 as D (6 bases). Per germline, CDR1 ENHRY and CDR2 SYGVKD. The CDR3 covers 15 residues. The V end lost 4 bases, the J end lost 8 bases, and 18 bases lay between the germline ends. The CDR3 protein is CAISGGGHLPDEQFF. The CDR3 DNA is TGTGCCATCAGTGGAGGGGGACACCTCCCGGATGAGCAGTTCTTC.

This rearrangement joins TRBV27 to TRBJ1-1, with 8 bases matching TRBD1. The germline CDR1 and CDR2 sequences are MNHEY and SMNVEV (reference sequence). The trim removed 5 bases at V and 6 bases at J, leaving 5 bases unmatched. This CDR3 comprises 13 residues. CDR3 bases: TGTGCCAGCAGTAACTCGGGACAGGCTGAAGCTTTCTTT. It yields the protein CASSNSGQAEAFF.

The CDR3 here is CASSIGTGASTYEQYF. The CDR3 bases are TGTGCCAGTAGTATCGGGACAGGGGCAAGCACCTACGAGCAGTACTTC. The rearrangement uses TRBV19 and TRBJ2-7; 10 bases align to TRBD1. The V gene end was trimmed by 3 bases and the J gene end by 2 bases; junction bases not matched to a gene: 7. Germline V gene sequence: CDR1 LNHDA, CDR2 SQIVND (reference sequence). CDR3 length: 16 residues.

For the CDR3, the DNA is TGTGCCAGCTCACCACCGGCAGGGGTGGTTGACTCCTACGAGCAGTACTTC. Translating gives CASSPPAGVVDSYEQYF. This chain links TRBV18 with TRBJ2-7; the D gene is possibly TRBD1 (6 bases). This CDR3 comprises 17 residues. Looked up from germline, CDR1 is KGHSH and CDR2 is LQKENI. The V gene lost 0 bases and the J gene lost 0 bases, with 15 bases spanning the gap.

The chain joins TRBV27 to TRBJ1-2; D perhaps matches TRBD1 (6 bases). Germline CDR1 and CDR2: MNHEY and SMNVEV (reference sequence). This CDR3 has 14 amino acids. Trimming took 5 bases from V and 6 from J, leaving 16 bases between them. CDR3 region: CASSRGNREDGYTF. Written as DNA, the CDR3 is TGTGCCAGCAGTAGGGGTAACAGGGAGGATGGCTACACCTTC.

The V and J genes are TRBV4-3 and TRBJ2-7, with TRBD1 matching 7 bases. The CDR3 is 14 amino acids. V shed 3 bases and J 2 bases; nucleotides not matched to a gene: 4. Germline lookup yields CDR1 LGHNA and CDR2 YSLEER. The CDR3 loop reads CASSHGDSPYEQYF. The CDR3 DNA reads as TGCGCCAGCAGCCACGGGGACAGCCCCTACGAGCAGTACTTC.

J is TRBJ2-3 and V is TRBV19; tentatively, D is TRBD2 (6 bases). The CDR3 is 16 amino acids. The V end lost 3 bases, the J end lost 0 bases, and 13 bases lay between the germline ends. Germline V gene sequence: CDR1 LNHDA, CDR2 SQIVND (reference sequence). In DNA form, the CDR3 reads TGTGCCAGTAGTATGGAACGGGACTCGAGCACAGATACGCAGTATTTT. Amino acids: CASSMERDSSTDTQYF. The whole variable domain, filled in from reference TRBV19 and TRBJ2-3, reads DGGITQSPKYLFRKEGQNVTLSCEQNLNHDAMYWYRQDPGQGLRLIYYSQIVNDFQKGDIAEGYSVSREKKESFPLTVTSAQKNPTAFYLCASSMERDSSTDTQYFGPGTRLTVL.

This rearrangement joins TRBV4-3 to TRBJ2-7; either TRBD1 or TRBD2 may supply D (5 bases each). V was clipped by 4 bases and J by 8 bases, with 21 bases between them. Germline V gives CDR1 LGHNA, CDR2 YSLEER. The CDR3 extends over 15 amino acids. In DNA form, the CDR3 reads TGCGCCAGCAGCCCCTTACAAGGGGTCTGGGGGAAGCAGTACTTC. Its protein product is CASSPLQGVWGKQYF.

The chain is built from TRBV27 and TRBJ2-7; 8 bases are a match to TRBD2. Germline CDR1 MNHEY, CDR2 SMNVEV (reference sequence). J gave up 6 bases and V 5 bases, and 6 bases lay outside the gene matches. The CDR3 length is 13 residues. CDR3 residues: CASSHGGVGEQYF. In DNA form, the CDR3 reads TGTGCCAGCAGTCACGGGGGGGTTGGCGAGCAGTACTTC.

V is TRBV6-1 and J is TRBJ2-7; TRBD2 aligns across 11 bases. The CDR3 sequence is 17 residues long. V lost 2 bases, J lost 2 bases, and 8 bases stayed unmatched. CDR1 MNHNS and CDR2 SASEGT come from the germline V gene. The CDR3 DNA sequence: TGTGCCAGCAGTGAAAGATCTAGCGGGAGGCTTGCCTACGAGCAGTACTTC. Protein product: CASSERSSGRLAYEQYF.

The J gene is TRBJ2-3, the V gene TRBV27; a weak D match, TRBD2 (6 bases). Germline CDR1 and CDR2: MNHEY and SMNVEV (reference sequence). The CDR3 is made up of 16 amino acids. Trimming stripped 11 bases from V and 4 bases from J, with 25 bases between. This CDR3 is CASGTSQQWGADTQYF. CDR3 DNA sequence: TGTGCCTCAGGTACCTCACAGCAGTGGGGGGCAGATACGCAGTATTTT.